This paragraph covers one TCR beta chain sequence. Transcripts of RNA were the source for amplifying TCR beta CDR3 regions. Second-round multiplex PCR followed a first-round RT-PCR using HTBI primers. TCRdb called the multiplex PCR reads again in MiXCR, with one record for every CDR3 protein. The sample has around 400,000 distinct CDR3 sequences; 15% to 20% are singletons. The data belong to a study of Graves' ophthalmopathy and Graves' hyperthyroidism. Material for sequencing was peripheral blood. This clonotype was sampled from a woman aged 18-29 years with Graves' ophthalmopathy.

Written as DNA, the CDR3 is TGCAGCGTTGAGGGGACAGTTCAAAACGAGCAGTACTTC. Translated, it gives CSVEGTVQNEQYF. The chain links TRBV29-1 to TRBJ2-7, with 7 bases that match TRBD1. CDR1 is SQVTM and CDR2 is ANQGSEA in the germline V gene. With 3 bases clipped from V and 5 bases from J, the junction kept 7 bases outside the gene matches. There are 13 residues in the CDR3.